The following is a TCR beta chain sequence with its context. The data were taken from a study of blood T cell repertoires in COVID-19. Study-level information: Nucleic acid was either cDNA or gDNA, and it came from T cells, B-cell-depleted T cells, or PBMCs.

CDR1 is MDHEN, CDR2 SYDVKM, per germline. V was pared by 4 bases and J by 6 bases, with 18 bases between. The CDR3 totals 15 residues. The study drew participants aged about 18 to 95 years from approximately 23 US areas. Clones were read by immunoSEQ multiplex PCR, and TCRdb kept only the in-frame ones, dropping some. Of some 290,000 clones in the sample, roughly 91% were seen once. Sequenced sample: PBMCs or T cells enriched from blood (not recorded which). V is TRBV28 and J is TRBJ1-1; a possible D gene is TRBD1 (5 bases). The TCR originated in a woman aged 25 to 39 who had recovered from COVID-19. CDR3 region: CASSSPGIDSAEAFF. For the CDR3, the DNA is TGTGCCAGCAGTTCCCCAGGGATAGACTCGGCTGAAGCTTTCTTT.